This TCR beta chain was documented in a study of identical twins. Everyone who gave samples was a healthy Caucasian. Points from the study as a whole: Twin pairs' shared out-of-frame alpha sequences were enriched in low generation probability. The presence of invariant MAIT and iNKT cells could partly confound analyses of zero-insertion sequences.

As for this clonotype: Its antigen remains unidentified.

The authors used template switching to add a universal primer site and gave cDNA unique molecular identifiers. TCRdb re-called the 5' RACE reads with MiXCR, one entry per CDR3 protein. The sample lists around 240,000 distinct CDR3 sequences, about 10% occurring once. The clonotype was recovered from a man in his forties or fifties in good health. The sample was memory T cells sorted from blood.

As DNA, the CDR3 is TGTGCCAGCAGCTATGGGGCCGGGGTGCATGAGCAGTTCTTC. Translated: CASSYGAGVHEQFF. The J gene is TRBJ2-1, the V gene TRBV11-2; D tentatively fits TRBD1 or TRBD2 (5 bases each). Germline loops: CDR1 SGHAT, CDR2 FQNNGV. V was clipped by 4 bases and J by 8 bases, with 15 bases between them. The CDR3 loop spans 14 amino acids.